This T cell receptor beta chain was observed in a study of T cell repertoires in cytomegalovirus infection. Study in general: CMV epitopes that were recently identified and HLA-C-restricted were used alongside well-studied HLA-B-restricted ones. It can be stated that public TCR beta signatures indicated CMV infection as well as a matching HLA type.

TCRdb reprocessed the reads via MiXCR and lists one record per CDR3 protein. The table lists fewer than 950,000 distinct CDR3 sequences, approximately 30% of them singletons. Study-level points and caveats: HLA-C-restricted CMV clonotypes gave the most frequent clonotype in two of eight donors. CMV carriers having the relevant HLA were flagged by cumulative public TCR beta family frequency.

About this clonotype: Its antigen is not known.

This CDR3 has 13 amino acids. The germline V gene encodes CDR1 MNHEY and CDR2 SMNVEV (reference sequence). The trim removed 5 bases at V and 12 bases at J, leaving 10 bases unmatched. Sequencing used cultured CD8+ T cells from PBMCs, obtained from culture after CMV antigen stimulation. The chain couples TRBV27 to TRBJ1-2, with 9 bases identical to TRBD1. The TCR sequence derives from a human donor in good health (CMV status not recorded). Some clones in this sample may be carry-over from other donors' samples. As DNA, the CDR3 is TGTGCCAGCAGTATAACAGGGGGCGCCGAGGACACCTTC. It specifies CASSITGGAEDTF.